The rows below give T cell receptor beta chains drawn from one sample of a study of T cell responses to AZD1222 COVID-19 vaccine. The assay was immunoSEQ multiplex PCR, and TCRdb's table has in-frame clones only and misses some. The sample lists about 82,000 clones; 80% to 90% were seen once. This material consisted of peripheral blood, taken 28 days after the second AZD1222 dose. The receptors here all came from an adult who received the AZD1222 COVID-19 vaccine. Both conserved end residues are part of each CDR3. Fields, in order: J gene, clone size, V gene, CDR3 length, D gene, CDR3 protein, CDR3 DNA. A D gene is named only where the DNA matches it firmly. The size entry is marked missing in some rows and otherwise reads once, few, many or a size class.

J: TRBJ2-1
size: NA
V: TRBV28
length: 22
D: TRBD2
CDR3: CASSLGGQPGLAGGPKGNEQFF
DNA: TGTGCCAGCAGTTTAGGGGGACAACCGGGACTAGCGGGAGGGCCTAAGGGCAATGAGCAGTTCTTC

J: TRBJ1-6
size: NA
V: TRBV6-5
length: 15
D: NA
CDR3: CASSYAGQVGSPLHF
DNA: TGTGCCAGCAGTTACGCAGGGCAAGTTGGTTCACCCCTCCACTTT

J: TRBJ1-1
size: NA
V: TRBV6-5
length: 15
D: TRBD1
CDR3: CASQGQGARGTEAFF
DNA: TGTGCCAGTCAAGGACAGGGGGCGCGAGGCACTGAAGCTTTCTTT

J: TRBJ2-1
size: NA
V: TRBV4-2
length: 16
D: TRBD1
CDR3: CASSQAPGQGVTEQFF
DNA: TGTGCCAGCAGCCAAGCACCGGGACAGGGAGTTACTGAGCAGTTCTTC

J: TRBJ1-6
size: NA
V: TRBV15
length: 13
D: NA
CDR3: CATKGGYNSPLHF
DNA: TGTGCCACCAAGGGGGGTTATAATTCACCCCTCCACTTT

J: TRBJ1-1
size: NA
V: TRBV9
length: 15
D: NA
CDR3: CASSVGPEGNTEAFF
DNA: TGTGCCAGCAGCGTAGGGCCCGAAGGGAACACTGAAGCTTTCTTT

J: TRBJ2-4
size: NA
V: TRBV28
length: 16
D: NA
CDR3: CASIPNRRSAKNIQYF
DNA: TGTGCCAGCATCCCCAACCGTCGGTCAGCCAAAAACATTCAGTACTTC

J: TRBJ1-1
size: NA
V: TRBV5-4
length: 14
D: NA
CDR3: CASRAAQWGAEAFF
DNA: TGTGCCAGCAGGGCAGCTCAGTGGGGGGCTGAAGCTTTCTTT

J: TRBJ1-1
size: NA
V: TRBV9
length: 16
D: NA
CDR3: CASSVGNRIGNHEAFF
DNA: TGTGCCAGCAGCGTAGGAAACAGGATCGGGAACCATGAAGCTTTCTTT

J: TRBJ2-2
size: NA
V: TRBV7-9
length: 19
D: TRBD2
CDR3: CASSLIGLAGVGGTGELFF
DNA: TGTGCCAGCAGCTTAATAGGACTAGCGGGAGTTGGGGGCACCGGGGAGCTGTTTTTT

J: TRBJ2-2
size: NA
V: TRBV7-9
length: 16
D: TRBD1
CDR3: CASSLATGGNTGELFF
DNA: TGTGCCAGCAGCTTAGCCACAGGGGGCAACACCGGGGAGCTGTTTTTT

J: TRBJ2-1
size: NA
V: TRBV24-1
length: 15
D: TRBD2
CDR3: CATAAPSGGGNEQFF
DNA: TGTGCCACGGCGGCTCCTAGCGGGGGGGGGAATGAGCAGTTCTTC

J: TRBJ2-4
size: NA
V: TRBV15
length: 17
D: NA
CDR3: CATSRGGDRIGKNIQYF
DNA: TGTGCCACCAGCAGGGGGGGGGACAGGATCGGGAAAAACATTCAGTACTTC

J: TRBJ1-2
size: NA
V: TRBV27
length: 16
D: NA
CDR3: CASSLSGRMGGTLYTF
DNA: TGTGCCAGCAGTTTATCGGGCCGGATGGGGGGCACCCTCTACACCTTC

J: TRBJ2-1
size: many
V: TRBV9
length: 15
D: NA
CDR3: CASSVLSGRNNEQFF
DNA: TGTGCCAGCAGCGTATTAAGCGGGCGGAACAATGAGCAGTTCTTC

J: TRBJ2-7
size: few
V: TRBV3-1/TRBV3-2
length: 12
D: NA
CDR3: CASSPTTYEQYF
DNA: TGTGCCAGCAGTCCAACTACCTACGAGCAGTACTTC

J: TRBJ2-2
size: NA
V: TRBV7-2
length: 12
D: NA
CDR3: CASSLGLGELFF
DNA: TGTGCCAGCAGCTTAGGCCTCGGGGAGCTGTTTTTT

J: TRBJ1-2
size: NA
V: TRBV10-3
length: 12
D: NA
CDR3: CAITGGADGYTF
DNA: TGTGCCATCACGGGCGGGGCGGATGGCTACACCTTC

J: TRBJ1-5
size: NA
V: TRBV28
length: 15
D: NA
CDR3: CASSFHFSGGQPQHF
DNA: TGTGCCAGCAGTTTCCACTTTTCCGGTGGTCAGCCCCAGCATTTT

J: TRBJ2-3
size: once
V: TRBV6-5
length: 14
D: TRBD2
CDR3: CASMRGGLTDTQYF
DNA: TGTGCCAGCATGCGGGGGGGCCTCACAGATACGCAGTATTTT

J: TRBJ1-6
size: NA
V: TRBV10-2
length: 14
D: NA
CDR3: CASSEYGYNSPLHF
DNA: TGCGCCAGCAGTGAATACGGGTATAATTCACCCCTCCACTTT

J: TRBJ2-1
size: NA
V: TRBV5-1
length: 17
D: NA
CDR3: CASSLALAPTTYNEQFF
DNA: TGCGCCAGCAGCTTGGCCTTAGCGCCGACTACCTACAATGAGCAGTTCTTC

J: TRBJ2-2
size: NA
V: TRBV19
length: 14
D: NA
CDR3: CASSIRTDTGELFF
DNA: TGTGCCAGTAGTATTAGGACGGACACCGGGGAGCTGTTTTTT

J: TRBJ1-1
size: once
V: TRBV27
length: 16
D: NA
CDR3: CASSLISLGRNTEAFF
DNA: TGTGCCAGCAGTTTGATATCCCTCGGGCGGAACACTGAAGCTTTCTTT

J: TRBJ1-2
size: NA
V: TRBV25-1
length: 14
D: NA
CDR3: CASRFGEGAYGYTF
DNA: TGTGCCAGCAGATTCGGGGAAGGGGCGTATGGCTACACCTTC

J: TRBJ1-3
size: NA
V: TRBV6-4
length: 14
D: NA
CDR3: CASSDLTGFDTIYF
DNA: TGTGCCAGCAGTGACTTAACAGGGTTTGACACCATATATTTT

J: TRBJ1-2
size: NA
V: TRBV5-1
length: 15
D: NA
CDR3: CASSLGFADSGGYTF
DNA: TGCGCCAGCAGCTTGGGGTTCGCGGACAGTGGTGGCTACACCTTC

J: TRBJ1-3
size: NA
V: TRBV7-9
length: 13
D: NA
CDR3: CASSLASGNTIYF
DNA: TGTGCCAGCAGCTTAGCCTCTGGAAACACCATATATTTT

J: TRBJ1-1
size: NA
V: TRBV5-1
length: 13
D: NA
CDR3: CASRLGTNTEAFF
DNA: TGCGCCAGCAGGTTAGGGACGAACACTGAAGCTTTCTTT

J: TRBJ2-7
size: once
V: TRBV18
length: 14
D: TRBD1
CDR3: CASSPTTGGVEQYF
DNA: TGTGCCAGCTCACCAACTACAGGGGGCGTCGAGCAGTACTTC

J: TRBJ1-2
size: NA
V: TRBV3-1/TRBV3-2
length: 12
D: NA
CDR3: CASSQGERGYTF
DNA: TGTGCCAGCAGCCAAGGGGAGAGGGGCTACACCTTC

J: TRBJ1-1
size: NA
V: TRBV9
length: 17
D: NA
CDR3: CASSVATMAPVDTEAFF
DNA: TGTGCCAGCAGCGTAGCTACTATGGCCCCAGTAGACACTGAAGCTTTCTTT

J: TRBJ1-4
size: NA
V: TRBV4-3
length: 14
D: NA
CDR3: CASSHGRWSEKLFF
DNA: TGCGCCAGCAGCCACGGACGCTGGAGTGAAAAACTGTTTTTT

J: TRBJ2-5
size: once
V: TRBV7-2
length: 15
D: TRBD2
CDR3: CASNAGGLYQETQYF
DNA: TGTGCCAGCAACGCGGGGGGTCTGTACCAAGAGACCCAGTACTTC

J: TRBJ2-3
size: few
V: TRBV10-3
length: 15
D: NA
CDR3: CAIRRGGGQGDTQYF
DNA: TGTGCCATCCGCCGGGGAGGCGGGCAAGGAGACACGCAGTATTTT

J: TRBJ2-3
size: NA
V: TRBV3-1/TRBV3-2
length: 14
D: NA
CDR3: CASSRSSSTDTQYF
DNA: TGTGCCAGCAGCCGCAGCAGCAGCACAGATACGCAGTATTTT

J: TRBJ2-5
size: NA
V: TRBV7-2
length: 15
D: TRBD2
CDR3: CASSRLAGGEETQYF
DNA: TGTGCCAGCAGCCGTTTGGCGGGGGGGGAGGAGACCCAGTACTTC

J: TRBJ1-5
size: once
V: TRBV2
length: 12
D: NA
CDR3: CASTGTGQPQHF
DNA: TGTGCCAGCACGGGGACGGGTCAGCCCCAGCATTTT

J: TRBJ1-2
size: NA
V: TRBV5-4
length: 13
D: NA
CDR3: CASSVDYPGGYTF
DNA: TGTGCCAGCAGCGTGGACTATCCTGGGGGCTACACCTTC

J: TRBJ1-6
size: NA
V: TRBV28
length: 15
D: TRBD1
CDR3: CATYYGQGEGSPLHF
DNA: TGTGCCACTTATTATGGACAGGGCGAGGGATCACCCCTCCACTTT

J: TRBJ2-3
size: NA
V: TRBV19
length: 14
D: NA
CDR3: CASDQGRVTDTQYF
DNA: TGTGCCAGTGACCAGGGGAGGGTCACAGATACGCAGTATTTT

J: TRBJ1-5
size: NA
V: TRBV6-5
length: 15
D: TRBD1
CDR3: CASSSQTGTNQPQHF
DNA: TGTGCCAGCAGTTCCCAGACAGGGACCAATCAGCCCCAGCATTTT

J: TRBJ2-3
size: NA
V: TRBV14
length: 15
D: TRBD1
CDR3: CASSPGTGRSDTQYF
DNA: TGTGCCAGCAGCCCCGGGACAGGGAGATCAGATACGCAGTATTTT

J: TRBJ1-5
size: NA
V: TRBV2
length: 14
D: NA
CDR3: CASSEWVSNQPQHF
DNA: TGTGCCAGCAGTGAATGGGTTAGCAATCAGCCCCAGCATTTT

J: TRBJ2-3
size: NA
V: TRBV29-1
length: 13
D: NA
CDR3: CSVATTAKDTQYF
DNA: TGCAGCGTTGCGACGACAGCCAAGGATACGCAGTATTTT

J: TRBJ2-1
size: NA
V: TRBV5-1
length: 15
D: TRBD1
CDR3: CASSWGTGAYNEQFF
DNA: TGCGCCAGCAGCTGGGGGACAGGGGCCTACAATGAGCAGTTCTTC

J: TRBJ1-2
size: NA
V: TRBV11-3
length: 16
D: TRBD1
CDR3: CASSKGGTGIDYGYTF
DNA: TGTGCCAGCAGCAAAGGGGGGACAGGGATTGACTATGGCTACACCTTC

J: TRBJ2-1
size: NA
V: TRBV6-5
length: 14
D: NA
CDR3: CATSMWNLNNEQFF
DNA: TGTGCCACCTCTATGTGGAACCTAAACAATGAGCAGTTCTTC

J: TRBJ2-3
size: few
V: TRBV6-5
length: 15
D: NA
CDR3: CASTRTRTGTDTQYF
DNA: TGTGCCAGCACTAGAACAAGGACAGGCACAGATACGCAGTATTTT

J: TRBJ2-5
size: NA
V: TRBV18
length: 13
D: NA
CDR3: CASSPTSQETQYF
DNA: TGTGCCAGCTCACCTACTAGTCAAGAGACCCAGTACTTC

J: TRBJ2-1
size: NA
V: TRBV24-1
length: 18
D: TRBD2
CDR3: CATSDPLAGGNSHNEQFF
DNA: TGTGCCACCAGTGATCCACTAGCGGGGGGGAATTCACACAATGAGCAGTTCTTC

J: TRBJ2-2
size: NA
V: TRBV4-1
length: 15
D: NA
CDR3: CASSQVAGITGELFF
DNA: TGCGCCAGCAGCCAAGTCGCGGGAATCACCGGGGAGCTGTTTTTT

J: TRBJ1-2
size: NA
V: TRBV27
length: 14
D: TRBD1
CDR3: CASSPGDRVYGYTF
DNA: TGTGCCAGCAGTCCAGGGGACAGGGTTTATGGCTACACCTTC

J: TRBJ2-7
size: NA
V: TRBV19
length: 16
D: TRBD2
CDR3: CASSSTTSGKFYEQYF
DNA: TGTGCCAGTAGTTCGACGACTAGCGGGAAATTCTACGAGCAGTACTTC

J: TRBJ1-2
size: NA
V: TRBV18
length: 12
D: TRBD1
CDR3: CASSPTGDGYTF
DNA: TGTGCCAGCTCACCGACAGGGGACGGCTACACCTTC